This T cell receptor beta chain appears in the sequencing data of a study of cytomegalovirus exposure and HLA in healthy donors. About the research overall: In terms of ancestry, the Caucasian-associated cluster contained roughly 81% of the approximately 430 genotyped donors.

Findings and limits, study-wide: The authors confirmed in vitro that a few CMV-associated chains were specific for CMV antigens.

Remarks on this clone: Its target is unknown.

The germline CDR1 and CDR2 sequences are SEHNR and FQNEAQ (reference sequence). The CDR3 is made up of 16 amino acids. Trimming removed 6 bases from V and 5 bases from J; junction bases left unmatched: 11. It was with 60 Vbeta and 13 Jbeta primers that the PCR ran. Sequenced by immunoSEQ multiplex PCR; TCRdb stores in-frame clones only, minus some. The sample comprises fewer than 80,000 clones, about 73% of which are singletons, and roughly 11% rests with the top ten. The rearrangement uses TRBV7-9 and TRBJ2-1; 9 positions agree with TRBD2. The TCR sequence derives from a woman aged 55-75 years in good health and CMV-seropositive. The sequencing input was PBMCs. The DNA for the CDR3 is TGTGCCAGCAGACCTCGACTAGCGGACAACAACAATGAGCAGTTCTTC. Translation gives CASRPRLADNNNEQFF.